The rows below give T cell receptor beta chains drawn from one sample of a study of shared clonotypes between healthy human individuals. Generated by immunoSEQ multiplex PCR, the TCRdb table keeps only in-frame clones and is missing some. This sample has around 1 million clones, with over 75% found just once. The sequencing input was memory CD4+ T cells sorted from blood. All receptors come from a man between 18 and 29 years old in good health. CDR3s include the opening cysteine and the closing phenylalanine or tryptophan. The D gene is left open where the match is weak. Only some rows state a clone size, as once, few, many or a class for expanded clones.

V gene	J gene	clone size	D gene	CDR3 DNA	CDR3 protein
TRBV7-2	TRBJ1-4	NA	TRBD1	TGTGCCAGCAGCCACGTAAGGGCAGGGGGCGCGAATAATGAAAAACTGTTTTTT	CASSHVRAGGANNEKLFF
TRBV19	TRBJ1-3	NA	NA	TGTGCCAGTACCCCCGAGCATTCTGGAAACACCATATATTTT	CASTPEHSGNTIYF
TRBV28	TRBJ2-7	NA	TRBD1	TGTGCCAGCAGTTTCCGACATACAGGGGTGCCGTACTTC	CASSFRHTGVPYF
TRBV5-8	TRBJ1-6	few	NA	TGTGCCAGCAGGGTGACAGGACCAGGCGGGTCACCCCTCCACTTT	CASRVTGPGGSPLHF
TRBV18	TRBJ1-5	NA	TRBD1	TGTGCCAGCTCGCGAGGACAGGCTACAAATCAGCCCCAGCATTTT	CASSRGQATNQPQHF
TRBV7-9	TRBJ1-2	NA	TRBD1	TGTGCCAGCAGCTTAACACCGGGACAGGGGTTCTCTGGCTACACCTTC	CASSLTPGQGFSGYTF
TRBV6-6	TRBJ2-7	NA	NA	TGTGCCACCACCCTCTCCTACGAGCAGTACTTC	CATTLSYEQYF
TRBV4-2	TRBJ2-2	NA	NA	TGTGCCAGCAGCCAAGATCAAAACAGGCCGTCGAACACCGGGGAGCTGTTTTTT	CASSQDQNRPSNTGELFF
TRBV7-2	TRBJ2-7	NA	TRBD2	TGTGCCAGCAGCCCTAGCGGAGTCCAATACGAGCAGTACTTC	CASSPSGVQYEQYF
TRBV5-6	TRBJ1-4	NA	NA	TGTGCCAGCAGCTTGGTGTCAGCGGAAAAACTGTTTTTT	CASSLVSAEKLFF
TRBV5-4	TRBJ2-3	NA	NA	TGTGCCAGCAGGTCTGATCGTAACACAGATACGCAGTATTTT	CASRSDRNTDTQYF
TRBV18	TRBJ2-1	NA	NA	TGTGCCAGCTCACCCAAGGGTAAAGCTTACAATGAGCAGTTCTTC	CASSPKGKAYNEQFF
TRBV7-8	TRBJ1-6	NA	TRBD1	TGTGCCAGCAGCTTAGCGTCCGGACAGGGTAATTCACCCCTCCACTTT	CASSLASGQGNSPLHF
TRBV7-2	TRBJ1-1	NA	NA	TGTGCCAGCAGCTTAGGCGGGATAAACACTGAAGCTTTCTTT	CASSLGGINTEAFF
TRBV6-6	TRBJ2-7	NA	NA	TGCGCGATAAAGGGGGAATTTAAGTACGAGCAGTACTTC	CAIKGEFKYEQYF
TRBV10-3	TRBJ2-2	NA	NA	TGTGCCTCCTTTTCTGGCCCCACCGGGGAGCTGTTTTTT	CASFSGPTGELFF
TRBV25-1	TRBJ2-7	few	NA	TGTGCCAGCAGTCTGGCGAGCGAGCAGTACTTC	CASSLASEQYF
TRBV4-3	TRBJ2-2	once	NA	TGCGCCAGCAGCGGGGGTAGAGGATCGAACACCGGGGAGCTGTTTTTT	CASSGGRGSNTGELFF
TRBV7-2	TRBJ1-4	NA	TRBD1	TGTGCCAGCAGTCATATCACGGGACAGGGAAATGAAAAACTGTTTTTT	CASSHITGQGNEKLFF
TRBV10-2	TRBJ1-6	NA	NA	TGCGCCAGCCTACCGACCGCCGGATCGAATTCACCCCTCCACTTT	CASLPTAGSNSPLHF
TRBV19	TRBJ2-3	few	NA	TGTGCCAGTAGTATAGGGTTCGGCGGGAATACAGATACGCAGTATTTT	CASSIGFGGNTDTQYF
TRBV21-1	TRBJ2-7	once	NA	TGTGCCAGCAGAACCCTACACTACGAGCAGTACTTC	CASRTLHYEQYF
TRBV7-2	TRBJ2-1	NA	NA	TGTGCCAGCAGCTTAAGTGGGAAGGTAGCACAGTTCTTC	CASSLSGKVAQFF
TRBV19	TRBJ1-2	once	TRBD1	TGTGCCAGTAGTATGGGACAGGGGGCGTTCTATGGCTACACCTTC	CASSMGQGAFYGYTF
TRBV2	TRBJ2-3	NA	NA	TGTGCCAGCAGTGTGGTCGGGGGTGTAACAGATACGCAGTATTTT	CASSVVGGVTDTQYF
TRBV5-1	TRBJ2-1	NA	TRBD2	TGCGCCAGCAGCTCAGGACTAGCGTTCGTCGGTGAGCAGTTCTTC	CASSSGLAFVGEQFF
TRBV30	TRBJ2-3	NA	TRBD2	TGTGCCTGGAGCCCGAAGCGATCGCTAATGAGGGAGGGTCACATGAATACGCAGTATTTT	CAWSPKRSLMREGHMNTQYF
TRBV5-1	TRBJ1-2	NA	TRBD1	TGCGCCAGTCAGCGAGTTCCGGGACAGGGGTTTGGCTACACCTTC	CASQRVPGQGFGYTF
TRBV4-2	TRBJ1-3	NA	TRBD1	TGTGCCAGCAGCGAAGGACGGGACAGAACCTCTGGAAACACCATATATTTT	CASSEGRDRTSGNTIYF
TRBV2	TRBJ2-7	few	NA	TGTGCCAGCAGTGTTGACAGACCCTACGAGCAGTACTTC	CASSVDRPYEQYF
TRBV19	TRBJ1-5	NA	NA	TGTGCCAGTAGTCCCCCCGGGGTACGTCATAGCAATCAGCCCCAGCATTTT	CASSPPGVRHSNQPQHF
TRBV4-1	TRBJ2-1	NA	TRBD2	TGCGCCAGCAGCCAAGGAGTCGCGGGGGGCCGGTACAATGAGCAGTTCTTC	CASSQGVAGGRYNEQFF
TRBV13	TRBJ1-2	once	NA	TGTGCCAGCAGCTTAAGGGTAAGCGGCTACACCTTC	CASSLRVSGYTF
TRBV4-3	TRBJ2-3	NA	NA	TGCGCCAGCAGCCAAGATCAAGGAGCTAGCACAGATACGCAGTATTTT	CASSQDQGASTDTQYF
TRBV5-6	TRBJ1-2	NA	TRBD1	TGTGCCAGCAGCTTTTCAGGGGGCTATGGCTACACCTTC	CASSFSGGYGYTF
TRBV19	TRBJ1-1	NA	NA	TGTGCCAGTAGCAAGGGACCAAAGAACACTGAAGCTTTCTTT	CASSKGPKNTEAFF
TRBV6-5	TRBJ1-2	NA	NA	TGTGCCAGCAGTTGGGGTACAGGTTCGGAAGGCTACACCTTC	CASSWGTGSEGYTF
TRBV6-1	TRBJ1-4	many	NA	TGTGCCAGCAGACTTTTAGGGGAAAAACTGTTTTTT	CASRLLGEKLFF
TRBV6-6	TRBJ1-2	NA	TRBD1	TGTGCCAGCAGTTTAAGACAGGGTGAGGATGGCTACACCTTC	CASSLRQGEDGYTF
TRBV5-1	TRBJ2-3	NA	TRBD1	TGCGCCAGCAGCTTGGCCGGAACAGGGGCTATGGATACGCAGTATTTT	CASSLAGTGAMDTQYF
TRBV5-1	TRBJ2-2	NA	NA	TGCGCCAGCAGCTTTCTTATGCAGGGTCGCACCGGGGAGCTGTTTTTT	CASSFLMQGRTGELFF
TRBV6-4	TRBJ1-2	NA	NA	TGTGCCAGCAGTGACCCTAACAGACCCGTCCTGGGCTACACCTTC	CASSDPNRPVLGYTF
TRBV5-4	TRBJ2-3	NA	TRBD1	TGTGCCAGCAGCCGTTCCGGGACAGGGACAGATACGCAGTATTTT	CASSRSGTGTDTQYF
TRBV10-3	TRBJ2-5	NA	TRBD2	TGTGCCACCGGTGTAGTTACGACTAGCGGGGGCCACTTGTACTTC	CATGVVTTSGGHLYF
TRBV5-1	TRBJ1-1	NA	TRBD1	TGCGCCAGCAGCGGGGACAGGGGGAACACTGAAGCTTTCTTT	CASSGDRGNTEAFF
TRBV10-2	TRBJ2-5	NA	NA	TGCGCCAGCAGCGCCAGTCGGGGGCGAGGAGAGACCCAGTACTTC	CASSASRGRGETQYF
TRBV5-1	TRBJ2-1	once	TRBD2	TGCGCCAGCAGCTCTTCTAGCGGGCTCTACAATGAGCAGTTCTTC	CASSSSSGLYNEQFF
TRBV5-1	TRBJ2-7	NA	NA	TGCGCCAGCAGCCCCACAGTGAGCGACGAGCAGTACTTC	CASSPTVSDEQYF
TRBV5-1	TRBJ2-3	once	TRBD1	TGCGCCAGCAGCTCGTCCGGACAGGGCACAGATACGCAGTATTTT	CASSSSGQGTDTQYF
TRBV10-2	TRBJ1-1	NA	TRBD1	TGCGCCAGCACTGCCCGAGGGGGCCTGAACACTGAAGCTTTCTTT	CASTARGGLNTEAFF
TRBV9	TRBJ1-1	NA	NA	TGTGCCAGCAGCCGAGCCGGACAGGAAGCTTTCTTT	CASSRAGQEAFF
TRBV7-2	TRBJ2-5	NA	NA	TGTGCCAGCAGCGTAGACAACGGGGTGGGGACCCAGTACTTC	CASSVDNGVGTQYF
TRBV30	TRBJ1-6	NA	NA	TGTGCCTGGAGTGCGAGGGTCTCCTATAATTCACCCCTCCACTTT	CAWSARVSYNSPLHF
TRBV4-2	TRBJ1-1	NA	TRBD1	TGTGCCAGCAGCCAGGAGTTGACAGGGGTTACTGAAGCTTTCTTT	CASSQELTGVTEAFF
TRBV7-9	TRBJ2-7	NA	TRBD2	TGTGCCAGCAGCCTCAGCGGGGGTTCCTACGAGCAGTACTTC	CASSLSGGSYEQYF
TRBV5-1	TRBJ2-3	few	TRBD2	TGCGCCAGCAGCTCCGGACTAGCGGCAGATACGCAGTATTTT	CASSSGLAADTQYF
TRBV5-1	TRBJ1-2	NA	NA	TGCGCCAGCAGCTTGGAGAGGGGGGCTAAGGACTATGGCTACACCTTC	CASSLERGAKDYGYTF